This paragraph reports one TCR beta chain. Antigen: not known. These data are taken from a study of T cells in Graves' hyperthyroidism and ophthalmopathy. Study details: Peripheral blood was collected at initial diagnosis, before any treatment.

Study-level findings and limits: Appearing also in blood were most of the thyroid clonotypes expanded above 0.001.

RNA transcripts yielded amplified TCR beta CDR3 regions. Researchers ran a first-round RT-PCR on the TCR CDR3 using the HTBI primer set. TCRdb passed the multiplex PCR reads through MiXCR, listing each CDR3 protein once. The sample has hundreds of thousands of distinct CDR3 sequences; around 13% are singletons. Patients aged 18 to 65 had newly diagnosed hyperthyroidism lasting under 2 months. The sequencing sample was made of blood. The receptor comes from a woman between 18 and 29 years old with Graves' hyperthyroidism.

The CDR3 DNA reads TGTGCCAGCAGTGAACGACAGGGCGGGGATGAAGCTTTCTTT. This gives the protein CASSERQGGDEAFF. V usage is TRBV6-1 and J usage is TRBJ1-1; 7 bases are shared with TRBD1. The CDR3 totals 14 residues. The V and J ends lost 2 bases and 7 bases, in that order; junction bases with no gene match: 7. CDR1 is MNHNS and CDR2 is SASEGT in the germline V gene.